These 16 T cell receptor beta chains originate from one sample sequenced in a study of blood T cell repertoires in COVID-19 (TCRdb year 2020). The library was produced with the immunoSEQ multiplex PCR assay. The source is immuneACCESS, and TCRdb retained only in-frame sequences with V and J called. Part of the clones is not carried over; for the studies checked, unresolved V genes explain less than half of this, and the remainder is unexplained. This sample comprises about 260,000 clones, roughly 80% of them detected only once. The top ten clones comprise roughly 10% of the sample. Sequenced input: peripheral blood. The receptors were sampled from a woman between 50 and 59 years old who had recovered from COVID-19.

The chain links TRBV7-9 to TRBJ1-2; 11 positions agree with TRBD1. The CDR3 is 14 amino acids. CDR1 is SEHNR, CDR2 FQNEAQ, per germline (reference sequence). V shed 1 base, J shed 8 bases, and the junction held 3 bases outside the gene matches. CDR3 region: CASSLERTGGGYTF. In DNA, the CDR3 is TGTGCCAGCAGCTTAGAGAGGACAGGGGGCGGCTACACCTTC.

A single count supports this clone. This chain joins TRBV27 and TRBJ1-1; D not certain. Germline V gives CDR1 MNHEY, CDR2 SMNVEV (reference sequence). Trimming removed 6 bases at V and 0 bases at J, with 17 bases between. The CDR3 runs 16 residues. The CDR3 region is CASSSRVEKMNTEAFF. CDR3 sequence (DNA): TGTGCCAGCAGCTCCCGGGTAGAGAAAATGAACACTGAAGCTTTCTTT.

This clone was picked up many times. This sequence joins TRBV29-1 and TRBJ2-3; 9 nucleotides align to TRBD2. The germline gives CDR1 SQVTM, CDR2 ANQGSEA. J lost 5 bases, V lost 7 bases, and 19 bases had no gene match. The CDR3 is 17 amino acids. CDR3 residues: CSARRTAGGPSGDTQYF. CDR3 DNA: TGCAGCGCGAGGAGGACGGCGGGAGGGCCCTCAGGAGATACGCAGTATTTT.

The chain couples TRBV7-2 to TRBJ1-1; D is unclear. This CDR3 has 13 amino acids. The germline V gene has CDR1 SGHTA and CDR2 FQGNSA. Trimming removed 3 bases from V and 4 bases from J, with 9 bases in between. The chain's CDR3 is CASSFMGGTEAFF. The DNA of the CDR3 is TGTGCCAGCAGCTTTATGGGAGGCACTGAAGCTTTCTTT.

This clone was seen just once. The chain carries TRBV19 and TRBJ1-5, with a tentative D call TRBD1 (5 bases). The V and J ends lost 9 bases and 5 bases respectively, with 14 bases between them. This CDR3 is built from 13 residues. Germline CDR1 and CDR2: LNHDA and SQIVND (reference sequence). CDR3 nucleotides: TGTGCCAGCGACAGCCTACCGTATCAGCCCCAGCATTTT. It codes for CASDSLPYQPQHF.

The J gene is TRBJ2-7, the V gene TRBV30; possibly TRBD2 for D (5 bases). This CDR3 is built from 12 residues. Trimming stripped 4 bases from V and 1 base from J, with 8 bases between. CDR1 is GTSNPN and CDR2 is SVGIG in the germline V gene (reference sequence). In nucleotides, the CDR3 is TGTGCCTGGAAGCGGACTTCCTACGAGCAGTACTTC. It codes for CAWKRTSYEQYF.

This clone was counted once. The chain uses TRBV5-1 and TRBJ2-7; tentative D call: TRBD1 (6 bases). V was trimmed by 0 bases and J by 6 bases, leaving 13 bases between them. Germline V lookup: CDR1 SGHRS, CDR2 YFSETQ. CDR3 length: 14 amino acids. CDR3: CASSLAAGAFEQYF. In nucleotides, the CDR3 is TGCGCCAGCAGCTTGGCGGCAGGGGCCTTCGAGCAGTACTTC.

The chain joins TRBV7-2 to TRBJ2-1; 8 bases line up with TRBD2. CDR1 and CDR2 from the germline V gene are SGHTA and FQGNSA. The J segment lost 3 bases and the V segment lost 5 bases, leaving 6 bases of the junction unmatched. The CDR3 is 15 residues long. CDR3 bases: TGTGCCAGCAGCCTTACGGGAGGGGTCTACAATGAGCAGTTCTTC. The encoded protein is CASSLTGGVYNEQFF.

This chain joins TRBV6-4 and TRBJ2-3; weak D call: TRBD1 (5 bases). V was clipped by 0 bases and J by 7 bases, with 8 bases between them. The CDR3 runs to 13 residues. Per germline, CDR1 MRHNA and CDR2 SNTAGT. The CDR3 DNA reads as TGTGCCAGCAGTGACTCGGCAGGGTATACGCAGTATTTT. It specifies CASSDSAGYTQYF.

CDR3 sequence: CASSLAWGVGPNQPQHF. For the CDR3, the DNA is TGTGCCAGCAGCTTAGCGTGGGGGGTGGGGCCCAATCAGCCCCAGCATTTT. The J gene is TRBJ1-5, the V gene TRBV7-4; D might be TRBD1 (5 bases). The CDR3 covers 17 residues. The germline CDR1 and CDR2 sequences are SGHVT and SQSDAQ. The germline V and J ends were trimmed by 0 bases and 3 bases, with 15 bases remaining between them. The variable domain in full, with the rest retrieved from reference TRBV7-4 and TRBJ1-5, is GAGVSQSPRYKVAKRGRDVALRCDSISGHVTLYWYRQTLGQGSEVLTYSQSDAQRDKSGRPSGRFSAERPERSVSTLKIQRTEQGDSAVYLCASSLAWGVGPNQPQHFGDGTRLSIL.

This clone turned up a few times. The chain links TRBV2 to TRBJ2-7; D ambiguous. The CDR3 covers 14 residues. Per germline, CDR1 SNHLY and CDR2 FYNNEI. V dropped 6 bases and J dropped 7 bases, with 19 bases sitting between them. CDR3 region: CASRPHPTFGEQYF. In DNA, the CDR3 is TGTGCCAGCAGACCCCACCCAACCTTCGGGGAGCAGTACTTC.

V gene TRBV5-1 combines with J gene TRBJ2-2; no clear D. In germline, CDR1 is SGHRS, CDR2 YFSETQ. The length of the CDR3 is 13 residues. The V and J ends lost 4 bases and 6 bases respectively, with 10 bases between them. CDR3 DNA: TGCGCCAGCAGCCCGCCGGTTTCCGGGGAGCTGTTTTTT. It specifies CASSPPVSGELFF.

The chain couples TRBV9 to TRBJ1-1; possible D gene TRBD1, 5 bases. Trimming pared 0 bases from V and 0 bases from J, leaving 9 bases between. CDR3 length: 15 residues. Per the germline V gene, CDR1 is SGDLS and CDR2 is YYNGEE. The CDR3 loop is CASSVDQGVNTEAFF. In nucleotides, the CDR3 is TGTGCCAGCAGCGTAGATCAGGGCGTGAACACTGAAGCTTTCTTT.

CDR3 in amino acids: CASSLGRSYEQYF. As DNA, the CDR3 is TGTGCCAGCAGTTTGGGCAGGTCCTACGAGCAGTACTTC. The chain links TRBV28 to TRBJ2-7; unclear D gene. The CDR3 sequence is 13 residues long. In germline, CDR1 is MDHEN, CDR2 SYDVKM. The V gene lost 3 bases and the J gene lost 1 base, with 7 bases spanning the gap.

This chain connects TRBV5-4 to TRBJ2-7, with a tentative D call TRBD2 (5 bases). V gave up 4 bases and J gave up 2 bases, with 19 bases separating them. Germline lookup yields CDR1 SGHNT and CDR2 YYREEE (reference sequence). CDR3 length: 16 residues. The CDR3 DNA reads as TGTGCCAGCAGCCCACGCCTCCAGGACTTCCCCTACGAGCAGTACTTC. Translated, it gives CASSPRLQDFPYEQYF.

The gene calls are TRBV4-1 and TRBJ1-4; 8 bases are a match to TRBD1. J lost 2 bases, V lost 4 bases, and 24 bases had no gene match. The CDR3 spans 22 residues. From germline, CDR1 is MGHRA and CDR2 YSYEKL. The CDR3 here is CASSRHPAQPNHRQGTNEKLFF. In DNA form, the CDR3 reads TGCGCCAGCAGCCGCCACCCGGCCCAGCCAAACCACCGACAGGGGACTAATGAAAAACTGTTTTTT.